This T cell receptor (beta chain) is drawn from a study of technical replicates of blood from a few donors. Germline CDR1 and CDR2: SGHDT and YYEEEE. CDR3 length: 14 amino acids. V lost 3 bases and J 6 bases, leaving 15 bases between the germline ends. This clone was detected once. The method was immunoSEQ multiplex PCR; TCRdb's version includes in-frame clones alone and lacks a portion of them. The data contain under 80,000 clones, about 91% of them seen just once; the ten biggest clones take up under 0.5%. The chain links TRBV5-6 to TRBJ1-1; no definite D call. The clonotype originates from a human donor in good health. Some clones in this sample may be carry-over from other donors' samples. Material: T cells isolated from PBMCs. CDR3 region: CASSYDAGISEAFF. In DNA form, the CDR3 reads TGTGCCAGCAGCTATGATGCGGGGATATCTGAAGCTTTCTTT.